Shown below are 14 T cell receptor beta chains from a single sample sequenced in a study of CD8 T cells in ankylosing spondylitis (dated by TCRdb to the late 2010s). Overall study results and their limits: Blood from ankylosing spondylitis patients appeared to be characterized by a TCR beta motif composed of eight highly homologous amino acid variants.

The method behind the library was 5' RACE. The instrument given in TCRdb is Illumina HiSeq 2500. The public sequencing data were trimmed at Q25 with fastp and processed into clonotypes with MiXCR by TCRdb, which kept only in-frame beta chains. Entries that share a CDR3 protein sequence are merged under the most common genes and DNA. The sample has 700,000 to 850,000 distinct CDR3 sequences on record, approximately 12% of them singletons. About 0.5% of the sample is taken by the ten largest. Their cognate antigens are unknown. Source material: blood, either unsorted or a sorted T cell fraction (not recorded which). Receptor source: a male donor with ankylosing spondylitis.

This chain links TRBV18 with TRBJ2-7; the D gene is possibly TRBD1 (6 bases). The germline V gene encodes CDR1 KGHSH and CDR2 LQKENI. Deletions cut 1 base from V and 7 bases from J, with 11 bases between. This CDR3 is built from 13 residues. Here the CDR3 DNA reads TGTGCCAGCTCACCACTTCCTGGACAGGAGCAGTACTTC. Translated: CASSPLPGQEQYF.

This clonotype came up many times. The gene calls are TRBV9 and TRBJ2-7; no clear D gene. The CDR3 loop spans 15 amino acids. Germline assignment: CDR1 SGDLS and CDR2 YYNGEE. V shed 0 bases and J shed 2 bases, with 12 bases lying between them. The CDR3 spells CASSVGTTQTYEQYF. The CDR3 DNA is TGTGCCAGCAGCGTAGGCACAACCCAAACCTACGAGCAGTACTTC.

The chain employs TRBV4-2 and TRBJ1-2; D unclear. The V and J ends lost 0 bases and 2 bases respectively, with 7 bases between them. The CDR3 sequence is 14 residues long. Per the germline V gene, CDR1 is LGHNA and CDR2 is YNFKEQ. CDR3 nucleotides: TGTGCCAGCAGCCAAGAGGTCAGCAACTATGGCTACACCTTC. It is translated as CASSQEVSNYGYTF.

This chain uses TRBV7-9 with TRBJ1-1, with unresolved D. Germline V lookup: CDR1 SEHNR, CDR2 FQNEAQ (reference sequence). The CDR3 totals 14 residues. V dropped 4 bases and J dropped 1 base, with 10 bases sitting between them. The CDR3 sequence: CASSSTGKNTEAFF. DNA for the CDR3: TGTGCCAGCAGCTCAACCGGGAAGAACACTGAAGCTTTCTTT.

This clonotype was found a few times. The chain has TRBV7-2 and TRBJ2-6, with D tentatively TRBD2 (5 bases). The CDR3 consists of 21 residues. V was clipped by 0 bases and J by 1 base, with 22 bases between them. Germline loops: CDR1 SGHTA, CDR2 FQGNSA. CDR3 coding DNA: TGTGCCAGCAGCTTAGCGTCTTGGGCTTGGACTGCAAGTTCTGGGGCCAACGTCCTGACTTTC. Its protein is CASSLASWAWTASSGANVLTF.

This sequence joins TRBV23-1 and TRBJ2-1, with a weak D call TRBD2 (6 bases). TRBV23-1 is identified as an open reading frame with a role that is uncertain. Trimming shortened V by 0 bases and J by 1 base, and 13 bases separated the two germline ends. CDR3 size: 17 residues. CDR3 bases: TGCGCCAGCAGTCAATCGGACGAGAGCGGGTCCTACAATGAGCAGTTCTTC. Protein product: CASSQSDESGSYNEQFF.

This clonotype was detected ten times or more. This chain links TRBV29-1 with TRBJ2-3; the D gene is possibly TRBD1 (5 bases). Looked up from germline, CDR1 is SQVTM and CDR2 is ANQGSEA. The CDR3 consists of 13 residues. Trimming cost V 3 bases and J 8 bases, with 15 bases left between them. This CDR3 reads CSVEQGILSTQYF. CDR3 DNA: TGCAGCGTTGAGCAGGGAATCCTTTCTACGCAGTATTTT.

The chain uses TRBV28 and TRBJ2-5; TRBD1 agrees at 7 bases. J lost 5 bases, V lost 6 bases, and 6 bases had no gene match. CDR3 length: 13 residues. The germline V gene encodes CDR1 MDHEN and CDR2 SYDVKM. The CDR3 loop reads CASRTGLWETQYF. The CDR3 DNA is TGTGCCAGCAGGACAGGGTTGTGGGAGACCCAGTACTTC.

This clonotype was seen a handful of times. The V call is TRBV2, the J call TRBJ1-4; the D gene is possibly TRBD1 (5 bases). V was shortened by 8 bases and J by 7 bases, with 20 bases between the two germline ends. This CDR3 spans 15 amino acids. Germline CDR1 and CDR2: SNHLY and FYNNEI. Here the CDR3 reads CASGGTNIRSEKLFF. For the CDR3, the DNA is TGTGCCAGCGGCGGGACGAACATACGGAGTGAAAAACTGTTTTTT.

The chain joins TRBV20-1 to TRBJ1-4, with 7 bases identical to TRBD1. The CDR3 length is 16 residues. V was clipped by 4 bases and J by 5 bases; unmatched bases: 13. Germline V CDR1 and CDR2: DFQATT, SNEGSKA (reference sequence). The CDR3 sequence is CSAINPGRGPNEKLFF. The CDR3 DNA is TGCAGTGCTATCAACCCAGGGAGGGGGCCCAATGAAAAACTGTTTTTT.

This clonotype has just a few counts. The rearrangement joins TRBV24-1 to TRBJ2-7; no definite D call. This CDR3 is 16 amino acids long. Per germline, CDR1 KGHDR and CDR2 SFDVKD. The V and J ends lost 4 bases and 3 bases respectively, with 18 bases between them. The CDR3 region is CATSDLKAGSGYEQYF. The CDR3 DNA sequence: TGTGCCACCAGTGACCTTAAGGCAGGATCTGGCTACGAGCAGTACTTC.

The V call is TRBV20-1, the J call TRBJ2-7, with TRBD2 matching over 11 bases. The CDR3 runs 16 residues. Unmatched junction bases numbered 10, after V lost 2 bases and J lost 4 bases. Germline CDR1 reads DFQATT; CDR2 reads SNEGSKA (reference sequence). This CDR3 reads CSARKSTSGSFYEQYF. The CDR3, as DNA: TGCAGTGCTAGAAAGTCTACTAGCGGGAGTTTTTACGAGCAGTACTTC.

This clonotype was detected only a few times. The genes are TRBV7-9 and TRBJ2-3, with 12 bases that match TRBD1. V trimming: 4 bases; J trimming: 4 bases; junction bases outside the gene matches: 9. The CDR3 is 17 residues long. Per the germline V gene, CDR1 is SEHNR and CDR2 is FQNEAQ (reference sequence). CDR3: CASSSWSGTGGADTQYF. The CDR3 DNA follows: TGTGCCAGCAGCTCCTGGTCGGGGACAGGGGGCGCAGATACGCAGTATTTT.

This clonotype was detected only a few times. J is TRBJ1-4 and V is TRBV6-1; possible D gene TRBD1, 5 bases. The CDR3 spans 14 residues. Between the trimmed V and J ends, which lost 8 bases and 0 bases, there was a span of 10 bases. Germline assignment: CDR1 MNHNS and CDR2 SASEGT. DNA for the CDR3: TGTGCCAGCGGAGGGACTGCAACTAATGAAAAACTGTTTTTT. Translating gives CASGGTATNEKLFF.